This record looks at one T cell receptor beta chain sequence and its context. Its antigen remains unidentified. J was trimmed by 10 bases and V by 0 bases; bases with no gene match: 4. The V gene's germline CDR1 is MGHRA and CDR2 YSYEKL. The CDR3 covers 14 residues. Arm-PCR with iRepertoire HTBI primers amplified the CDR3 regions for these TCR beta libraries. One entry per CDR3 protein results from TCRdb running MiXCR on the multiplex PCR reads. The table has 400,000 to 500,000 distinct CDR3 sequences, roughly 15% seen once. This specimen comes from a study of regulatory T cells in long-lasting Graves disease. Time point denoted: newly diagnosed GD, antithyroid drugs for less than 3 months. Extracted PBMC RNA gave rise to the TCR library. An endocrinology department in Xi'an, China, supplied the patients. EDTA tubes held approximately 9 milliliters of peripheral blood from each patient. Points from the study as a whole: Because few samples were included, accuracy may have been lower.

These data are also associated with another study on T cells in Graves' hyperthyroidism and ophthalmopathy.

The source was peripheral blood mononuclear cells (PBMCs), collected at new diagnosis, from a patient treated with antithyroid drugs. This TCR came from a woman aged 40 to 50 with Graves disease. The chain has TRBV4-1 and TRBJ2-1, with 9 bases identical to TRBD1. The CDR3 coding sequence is TGCGCCAGCAGCCAAGAGGGACAGGGAAGGGAGCAGTTCTTC. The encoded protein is CASSQEGQGREQFF.